This entry lists 4 T cell receptor beta chains sequenced from one sample in a study of tumor and adjacent non-tumor tissue in lung cancer. TCRbeta libraries were built with three rounds of nested PCR, modified from ARM-PCR. TCRdb re-called the multiplex PCR reads through MiXCR, storing one row per CDR3 protein. The sample includes about 48,000 distinct CDR3 sequences, around 59% of them seen just once. RNA was extracted from bulk tissue without any cell sorting. More than 3 cm separated this lung sample from the edge of the tumor. Sequenced sample: distant non-tumor lung tissue. Every receptor here comes from a woman in her seventies with non-small cell lung cancer.

This clonotype was seen at least ten times. In DNA, the CDR3 is TGCAGTGCTCCCTACAGGAGCAATCAGCCCCAGCATTTT. This encodes CSAPYRSNQPQHF. The chain has TRBV20-1 and TRBJ1-5; a weak D match, TRBD1 (5 bases). The ends were cut back, 5 bases at V and 1 base at J, with 9 bases in the middle. The CDR3 runs to 13 residues. CDR1 DFQATT and CDR2 SNEGSKA come from the germline V gene (reference sequence).

This sequence joins TRBV14 and TRBJ2-7; D is undetermined. The CDR3 has 13 residues. Germline lookup yields CDR1 SGHDN and CDR2 FVKESK. Between the trimmed V and J ends, which lost 6 bases and 7 bases, there was a span of 16 bases. The CDR3 sequence is CASSQSLDAEQYF. The CDR3, as DNA: TGTGCCAGCAGTCAATCCCTAGATGCTGAGCAGTACTTC.

Comments on this clonotype: At one of its ends the junction is not consistent with the germline gene, which may arise from a read error. This chain joins TRBV6-7 and TRBJ2-1; D ambiguous. TRBV6-7 is an ORF, and what it does is uncertain. This CDR3 is 15 amino acids long. In DNA form, the CDR3 reads TGTGCCAACAGTTACGCTTGGACGGTGTTGGATGAGCAGTTCTTC. Residues: CANSYAWTVLDEQFF.

This clonotype has at least ten counts. The V gene is TRBV7-9, the J gene TRBJ1-4, with D unresolved. V was clipped by 0 bases and J by 7 bases, with 9 bases between them. The length of the CDR3 is 14 residues. Germline V gives CDR1 SEHNR, CDR2 FQNEAQ (reference sequence). CDR3 sequence (DNA): TGTGCCAGCAGCTTAGCGGGCGGTGGTGAAAAACTGTTTTTT. Translated, it gives CASSLAGGGEKLFF.